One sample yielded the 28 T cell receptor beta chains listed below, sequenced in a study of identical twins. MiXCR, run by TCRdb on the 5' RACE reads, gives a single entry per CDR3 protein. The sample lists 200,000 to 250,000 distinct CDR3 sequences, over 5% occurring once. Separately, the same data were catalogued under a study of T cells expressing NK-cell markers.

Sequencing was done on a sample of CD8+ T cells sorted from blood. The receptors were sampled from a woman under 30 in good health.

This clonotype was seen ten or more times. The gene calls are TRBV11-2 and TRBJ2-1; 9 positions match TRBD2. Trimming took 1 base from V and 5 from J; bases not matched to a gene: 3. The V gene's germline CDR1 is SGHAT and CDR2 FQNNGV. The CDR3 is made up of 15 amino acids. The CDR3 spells CASSLVASGNNEQFF. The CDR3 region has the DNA TGTGCCAGCAGCTTAGTGGCTAGCGGGAACAATGAGCAGTTCTTC.

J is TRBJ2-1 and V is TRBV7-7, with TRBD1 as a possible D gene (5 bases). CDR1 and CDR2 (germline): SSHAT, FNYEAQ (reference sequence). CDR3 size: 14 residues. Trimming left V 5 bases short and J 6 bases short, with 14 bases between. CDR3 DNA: TGTGCCAGCAGCCACCCTGACAGAGGCAATGAGCAGTTCTTC. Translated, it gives CASSHPDRGNEQFF.

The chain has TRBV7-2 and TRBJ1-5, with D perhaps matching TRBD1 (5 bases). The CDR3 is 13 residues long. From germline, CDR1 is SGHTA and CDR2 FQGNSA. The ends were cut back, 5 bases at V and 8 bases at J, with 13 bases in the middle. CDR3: CASSVGDFEPQHF. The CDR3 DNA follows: TGTGCCAGCAGCGTAGGGGACTTCGAGCCCCAGCATTTT.

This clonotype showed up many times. CDR3 protein: CASRLGDTQYF. CDR3 bases: TGTGCCAGCAGGCTGGGGGATACGCAGTATTTT. The chain joins TRBV6-2 or TRBV6-3 to TRBJ2-3; D unresolved. The germline V gene encodes CDR1 MNHEY and CDR2 SVGEGT. CDR3 size: 11 residues. The ends were cut back, 6 bases at V and 6 bases at J, with 7 bases in the middle.

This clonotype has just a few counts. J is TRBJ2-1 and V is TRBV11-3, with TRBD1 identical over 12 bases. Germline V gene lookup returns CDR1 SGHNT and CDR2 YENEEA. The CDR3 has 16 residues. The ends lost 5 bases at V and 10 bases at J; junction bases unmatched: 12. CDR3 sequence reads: CASSNRDRGRGWEQFF. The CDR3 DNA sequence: TGTGCCAGCAGCAACCGGGACAGGGGGCGTGGATGGGAGCAGTTCTTC.

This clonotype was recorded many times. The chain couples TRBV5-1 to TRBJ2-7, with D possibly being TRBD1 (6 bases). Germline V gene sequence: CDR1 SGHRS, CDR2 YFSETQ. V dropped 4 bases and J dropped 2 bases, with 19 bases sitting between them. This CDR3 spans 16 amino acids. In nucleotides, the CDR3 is TGCGCCAGCAGCGGGGGTATTGGACAGCAAACCTACGAGCAGTACTTC. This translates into CASSGGIGQQTYEQYF.

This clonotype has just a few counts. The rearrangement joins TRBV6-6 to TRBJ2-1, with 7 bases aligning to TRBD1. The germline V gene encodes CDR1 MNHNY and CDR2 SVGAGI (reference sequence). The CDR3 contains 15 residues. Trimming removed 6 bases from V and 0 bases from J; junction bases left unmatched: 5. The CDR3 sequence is CASRPGTVSYNEQFF. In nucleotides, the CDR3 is TGTGCCAGCAGACCCGGGACAGTCTCCTACAATGAGCAGTTCTTC.

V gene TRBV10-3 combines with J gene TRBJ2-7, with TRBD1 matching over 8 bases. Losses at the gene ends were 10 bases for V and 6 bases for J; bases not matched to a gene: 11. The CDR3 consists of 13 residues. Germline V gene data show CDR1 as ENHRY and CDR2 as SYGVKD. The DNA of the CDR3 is TGTGCCACATCGACAGGGGCTCAATCCGAGCAGTACTTC. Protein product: CATSTGAQSEQYF.

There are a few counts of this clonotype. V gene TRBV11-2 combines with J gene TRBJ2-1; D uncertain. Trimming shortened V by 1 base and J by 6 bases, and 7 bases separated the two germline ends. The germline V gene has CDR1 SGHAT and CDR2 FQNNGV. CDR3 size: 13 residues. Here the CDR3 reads CASSLAPVNEQFF. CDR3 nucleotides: TGTGCCAGCAGCTTAGCCCCGGTCAATGAGCAGTTCTTC.

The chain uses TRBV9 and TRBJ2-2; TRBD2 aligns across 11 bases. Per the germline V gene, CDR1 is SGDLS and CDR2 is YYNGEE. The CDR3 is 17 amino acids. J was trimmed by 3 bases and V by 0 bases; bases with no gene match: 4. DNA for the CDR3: TGTGCCAGCAGCGTAGTGACTAGCGGGATAGACACCGGGGAGCTGTTTTTT. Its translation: CASSVVTSGIDTGELFF.

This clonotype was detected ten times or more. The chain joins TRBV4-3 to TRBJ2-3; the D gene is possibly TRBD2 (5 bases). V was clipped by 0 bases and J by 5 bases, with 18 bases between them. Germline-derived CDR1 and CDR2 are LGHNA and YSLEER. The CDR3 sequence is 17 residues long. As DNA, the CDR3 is TGCGCCAGCAGCCAAGAACCCCCCGGGGATGTGGGAGATACGCAGTATTTT. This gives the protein CASSQEPPGDVGDTQYF.

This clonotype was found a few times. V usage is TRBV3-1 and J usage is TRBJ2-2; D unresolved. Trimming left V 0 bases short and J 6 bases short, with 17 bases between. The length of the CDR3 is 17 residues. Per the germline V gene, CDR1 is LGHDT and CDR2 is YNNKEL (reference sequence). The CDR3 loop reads CASSQDLGVLPPGELFF. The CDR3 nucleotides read TGTGCCAGCAGCCAAGATCTTGGGGTGTTACCGCCCGGGGAGCTGTTTTTT. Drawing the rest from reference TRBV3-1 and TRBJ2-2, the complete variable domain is DTAVSQTPKYLVTQMGNDKSIKCEQNLGHDTMYWYKQDSKKFLKIMFSYNNKELIINETVPNRFSPKSPDKAHLNLHINSLELGDSAVYFCASSQDLGVLPPGELFFGEGSRLTVL.

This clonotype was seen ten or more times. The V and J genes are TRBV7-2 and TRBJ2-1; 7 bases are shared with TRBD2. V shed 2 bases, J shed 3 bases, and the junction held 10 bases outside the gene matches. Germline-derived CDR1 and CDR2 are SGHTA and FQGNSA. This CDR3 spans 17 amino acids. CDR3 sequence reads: CASSLWEWAGVYNEQFF. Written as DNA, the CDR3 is TGTGCCAGCAGCTTATGGGAGTGGGCGGGAGTCTACAATGAGCAGTTCTTC. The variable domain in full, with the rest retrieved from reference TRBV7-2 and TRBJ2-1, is GAGVSQSPSNKVTEKGKDVELRCDPISGHTALYWYRQSLGQGLEFLIYFQGNSAPDKSGLPSDRFSAERTGGSVSTLTIQRTQQEDSAVYLCASSLWEWAGVYNEQFFGPGTRLTVL.

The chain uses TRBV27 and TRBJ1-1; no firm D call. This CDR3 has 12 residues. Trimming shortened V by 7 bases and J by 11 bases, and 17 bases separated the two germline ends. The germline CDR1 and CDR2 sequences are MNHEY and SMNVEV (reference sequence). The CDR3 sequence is CASTPGWGSAFF. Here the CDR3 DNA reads TGTGCCAGCACCCCCGGGTGGGGTTCGGCTTTCTTT.

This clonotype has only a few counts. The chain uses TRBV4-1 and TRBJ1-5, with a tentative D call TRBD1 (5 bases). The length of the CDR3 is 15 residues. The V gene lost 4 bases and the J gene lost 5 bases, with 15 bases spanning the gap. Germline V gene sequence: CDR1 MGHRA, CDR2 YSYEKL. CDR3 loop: CASSPVDRGDQPQHF. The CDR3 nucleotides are TGCGCCAGCAGCCCTGTGGATCGGGGGGATCAGCCCCAGCATTTT.

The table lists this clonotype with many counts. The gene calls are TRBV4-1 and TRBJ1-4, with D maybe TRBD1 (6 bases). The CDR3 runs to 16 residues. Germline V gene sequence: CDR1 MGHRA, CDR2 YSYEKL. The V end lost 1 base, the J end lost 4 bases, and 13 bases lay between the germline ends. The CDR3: CASSQAGTLFNEKLFF. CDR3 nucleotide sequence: TGCGCCAGCAGCCAAGCCGGGACACTGTTTAATGAAAAACTGTTTTTT.

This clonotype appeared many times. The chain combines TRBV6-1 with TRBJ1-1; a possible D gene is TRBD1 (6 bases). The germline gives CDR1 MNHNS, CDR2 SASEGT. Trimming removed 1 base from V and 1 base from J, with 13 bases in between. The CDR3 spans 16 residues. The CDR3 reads CASSEEQGRGNTEAFF. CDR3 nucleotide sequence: TGTGCCAGCAGTGAAGAACAGGGAAGAGGGAACACTGAAGCTTTCTTT.

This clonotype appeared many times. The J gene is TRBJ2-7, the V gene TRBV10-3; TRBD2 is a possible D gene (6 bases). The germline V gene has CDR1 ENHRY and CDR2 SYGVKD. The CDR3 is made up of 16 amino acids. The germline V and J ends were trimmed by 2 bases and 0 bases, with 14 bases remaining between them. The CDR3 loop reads CAISEGGTPGSYEQYF. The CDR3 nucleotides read TGTGCCATCAGTGAGGGGGGGACTCCTGGCTCCTACGAGCAGTACTTC.

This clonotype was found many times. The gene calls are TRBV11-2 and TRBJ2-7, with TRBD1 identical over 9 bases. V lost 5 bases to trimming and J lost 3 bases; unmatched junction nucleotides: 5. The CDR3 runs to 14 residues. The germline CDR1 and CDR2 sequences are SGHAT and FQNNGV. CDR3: CASSPGQGYYEQYF. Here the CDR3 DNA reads TGTGCCAGCAGCCCGGGACAGGGATACTACGAGCAGTACTTC. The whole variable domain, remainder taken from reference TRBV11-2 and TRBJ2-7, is EAGVAQSPRYKIIEKRQSVAFWCNPISGHATLYWYQQILGQGPKLLIQFQNNGVVDDSQLPKDRFSAERLKGVDSTLKIQPAKLEDSAVYLCASSPGQGYYEQYFGPGTRLTVT.

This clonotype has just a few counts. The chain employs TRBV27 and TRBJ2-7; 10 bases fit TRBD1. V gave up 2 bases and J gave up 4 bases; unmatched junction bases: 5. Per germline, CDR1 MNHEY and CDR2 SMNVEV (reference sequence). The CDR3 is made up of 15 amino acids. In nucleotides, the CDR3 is TGTGCCAGCAGTTTAACGGGGACAGGGGTATACGAGCAGTACTTC. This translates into CASSLTGTGVYEQYF.

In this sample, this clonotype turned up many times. CDR3 bases: TGTGCCAGCACAAGTCTCAATGAGCAGTTCTTC. It yields the protein CASTSLNEQFF. The rearrangement joins TRBV2 to TRBJ2-1; D not resolved. Per the germline V gene, CDR1 is SNHLY and CDR2 is FYNNEI. The CDR3 runs 11 residues. V gave up 7 bases and J gave up 6 bases, with 7 bases separating them.

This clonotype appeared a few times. CDR3: CASAVGQDYEQYF. The CDR3, as DNA: TGTGCCAGCGCCGTGGGACAGGACTACGAGCAGTACTTC. The genes are TRBV12-3 or TRBV12-4 and TRBJ2-7, with 8 bases matching TRBD1. This CDR3 is 13 amino acids long. After removal of 8 bases from V and 3 bases from J, the junction contained 6 bases not matched to a gene.

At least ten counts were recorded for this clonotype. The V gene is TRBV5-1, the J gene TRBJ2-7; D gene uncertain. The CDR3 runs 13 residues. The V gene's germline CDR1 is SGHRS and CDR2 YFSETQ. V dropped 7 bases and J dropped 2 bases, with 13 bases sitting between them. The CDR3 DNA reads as TGCGCCAGCGTCTCGCCCAACACCTACGAGCAGTACTTC. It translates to CASVSPNTYEQYF.

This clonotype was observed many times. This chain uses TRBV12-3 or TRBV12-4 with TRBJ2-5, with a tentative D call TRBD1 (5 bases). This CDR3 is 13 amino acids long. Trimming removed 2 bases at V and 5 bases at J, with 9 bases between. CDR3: CASSLKGDETQYF. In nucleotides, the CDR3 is TGTGCCAGCAGTTTAAAAGGGGATGAGACCCAGTACTTC.

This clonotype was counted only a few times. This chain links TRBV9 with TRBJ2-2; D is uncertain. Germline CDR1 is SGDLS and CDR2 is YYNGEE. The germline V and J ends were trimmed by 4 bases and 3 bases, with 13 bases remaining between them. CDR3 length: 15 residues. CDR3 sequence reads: CASSPRPPHTGELFF. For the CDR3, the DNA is TGTGCCAGCAGCCCTCGACCCCCTCACACCGGGGAGCTGTTTTTT.

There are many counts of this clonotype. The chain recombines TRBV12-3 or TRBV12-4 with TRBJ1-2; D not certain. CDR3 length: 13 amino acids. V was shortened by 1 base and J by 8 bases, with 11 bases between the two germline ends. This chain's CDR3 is CASSLGGILGYTF. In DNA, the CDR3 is TGTGCCAGCAGTTTAGGAGGGATTCTGGGCTACACCTTC.

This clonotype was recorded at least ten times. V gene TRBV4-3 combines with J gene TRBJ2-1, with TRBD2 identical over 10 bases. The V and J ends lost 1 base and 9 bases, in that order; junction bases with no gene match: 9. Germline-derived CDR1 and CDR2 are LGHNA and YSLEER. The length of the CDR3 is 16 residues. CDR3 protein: CASSQAASGSLLEQFF. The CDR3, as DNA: TGCGCCAGCAGCCAAGCAGCTAGCGGGAGCCTGCTTGAGCAGTTCTTC.

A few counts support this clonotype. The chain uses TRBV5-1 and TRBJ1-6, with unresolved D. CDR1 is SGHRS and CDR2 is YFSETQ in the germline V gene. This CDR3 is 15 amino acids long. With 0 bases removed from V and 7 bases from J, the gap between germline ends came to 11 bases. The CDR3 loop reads CASSLVPEVNSPLHF. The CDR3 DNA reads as TGCGCCAGCAGCTTGGTTCCAGAAGTAAATTCACCCCTCCACTTT.